These 9 T cell receptor beta chains were all obtained from the same sample, sequenced in a study of cytomegalovirus exposure and HLA in healthy donors. The method was immunoSEQ multiplex PCR; TCRdb's version includes in-frame clones alone and lacks a portion of them. This table holds a few hundred thousand clones, over 80% found once. What was sequenced was PBMCs. The receptors come from a woman between 25 and 40 years old in good health and CMV-seropositive.

This chain links TRBV10-1 with TRBJ2-7; D call uncertain. V gave up 3 bases and J gave up 0 bases, with 6 bases separating them. CDR1 and CDR2 from the germline V gene are WNHNN and SYGVQD (reference sequence). There are 13 residues in the CDR3. The CDR3 reads CASSDRYSYEQYF. CDR3 bases: TGCGCCAGCAGTGACAGGTACTCCTACGAGCAGTACTTC.

The V and J genes are TRBV11-3 and TRBJ2-1; 9 nucleotides align to TRBD2. Germline CDR1 and CDR2: SGHNT and YENEEA. The V gene end was trimmed by 5 bases and the J gene end by 12 bases; junction bases not matched to a gene: 8. CDR3 length: 13 residues. CDR3 sequence: CASSRGLAGTQFF. The CDR3 bases are TGTGCCAGCAGCCGGGGGCTAGCGGGAACGCAGTTCTTC.

This chain links TRBV2 with TRBJ1-2; unclear D gene. Germline loops: CDR1 SNHLY, CDR2 FYNNEI. The CDR3 length is 13 residues. Trimming left V 7 bases short and J 2 bases short, with 11 bases between. CDR3 in DNA: TGTGCCAGCACTGGAGACGGGAACTATGGCTACACCTTC. The encoded protein is CASTGDGNYGYTF. The full variable domain, completed using reference TRBV2 and TRBJ1-2, is EPEVTQTPSHQVTQMGQEVILRCVPISNHLYFYWYRQILGQKVEFLVSFYNNEISEKSEIFDDQFSVERPDGSNFTLKIRSTKLEDSAMYFCASTGDGNYGYTFGSGTRLTVV.

This clone has just a few counts. CDR3 DNA sequence: TGTGCCATCAGTGCCGGCTCGCTAGCGGGAGTAGAGACCCAGTACTTC. This codes for CAISAGSLAGVETQYF. The chain combines TRBV10-3 with TRBJ2-5; TRBD2 matches at 10 bases. From germline, CDR1 is ENHRY and CDR2 SYGVKD. The CDR3 has 16 residues. The trim removed 4 bases at V and 4 bases at J, leaving 9 bases unmatched.

The chain employs TRBV13 and TRBJ2-7, with no clear D. The V gene lost 8 bases and the J gene lost 3 bases, with 17 bases spanning the gap. The CDR3 runs 14 residues. Germline CDR1 is PRHDT and CDR2 is FYEKMQ (reference sequence). CDR3 protein: CASGKPPPDYEQYF. The CDR3 DNA reads as TGTGCCAGCGGAAAACCCCCCCCCGACTACGAGCAGTACTTC.

The chain uses TRBV27 and TRBJ2-1; 7 positions match TRBD2. CDR3 length: 14 amino acids. Germline trimming cut 2 bases from V and 3 bases from J; bases unmatched to any gene: 1. Germline V lookup: CDR1 MNHEY, CDR2 SMNVEV (reference sequence). CDR3 region: CASSLRTSYNEQFF. In nucleotides, the CDR3 is TGTGCCAGCAGTTTAAGGACTAGCTACAATGAGCAGTTCTTC.

The chain recombines TRBV5-1 with TRBJ2-6; a possible D gene is TRBD1 (5 bases). There are 16 residues in the CDR3. Per germline, CDR1 SGHRS and CDR2 YFSETQ. V lost 0 bases to trimming and J lost 1 base, with 8 bases between them. The CDR3 is CASSLGQGSGANVLTF. CDR3 DNA: TGCGCCAGCAGCTTGGGGCAGGGATCTGGGGCCAACGTCCTGACTTTC.

The rearrangement uses TRBV2 and TRBJ2-5; 11 bases agree with TRBD2. V was clipped by 10 bases and J by 1 base; unmatched bases: 5. The germline V gene encodes CDR1 SNHLY and CDR2 FYNNEI. This CDR3 comprises 14 residues. The DNA for the CDR3 is TGTGCCAACCTAGCGGGAGGTTCCCAAGAGACCCAGTACTTC. It specifies CANLAGGSQETQYF.

The table lists this clone with a count of one. The V gene is TRBV30, the J gene TRBJ2-3; TRBD2 matches at 12 bases. CDR3 length: 15 amino acids. Germline CDR1 is GTSNPN and CDR2 is SVGIG (reference sequence). Trimming at V came to 4 bases and at J to 4 bases, leaving 6 bases not matched to a gene. In nucleotides, the CDR3 is TGTGCCTGGATCGCTAGCGGGAGGGCGGCAGATACGCAGTATTTT. It translates to CAWIASGRAADTQYF.